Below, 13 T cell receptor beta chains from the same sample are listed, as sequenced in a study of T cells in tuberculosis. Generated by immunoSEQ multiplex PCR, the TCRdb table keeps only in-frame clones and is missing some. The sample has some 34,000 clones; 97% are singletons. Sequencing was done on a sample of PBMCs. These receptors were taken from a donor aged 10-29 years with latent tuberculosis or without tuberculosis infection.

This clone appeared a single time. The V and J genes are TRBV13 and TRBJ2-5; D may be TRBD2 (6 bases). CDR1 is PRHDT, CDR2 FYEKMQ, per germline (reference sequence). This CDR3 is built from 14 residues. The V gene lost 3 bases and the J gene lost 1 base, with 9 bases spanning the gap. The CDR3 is CASSFVRGQETQYF. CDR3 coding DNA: TGTGCCAGCAGCTTTGTGCGGGGCCAAGAGACCCAGTACTTC.

CDR3 DNA: TGCGCCAGCAGCTTTTCGGCGGGCGGAGGGACCCGACGGAGTAACACCGGGGAGCTGTTTTTT. It encodes CASSFSAGGGTRRSNTGELFF. The rearrangement uses TRBV5-1 and TRBJ2-2; D may be TRBD2 (6 bases). Germline CDR1 SGHRS, CDR2 YFSETQ. Trimming removed 2 bases from V and 2 bases from J, with 28 bases in between. This CDR3 spans 21 amino acids. Based on the CDR3 plus reference TRBV5-1 and TRBJ2-2, the full variable domain is KAGVTQTPRYLIKTRGQQVTLSCSPISGHRSVSWYQQTPGQGLQFLFEYFSETQRNKGNFPGRFSGRQFSNSRSEMNVSTLELGDSALYLCASSFSAGGGTRRSNTGELFFGEGSRLTVL.

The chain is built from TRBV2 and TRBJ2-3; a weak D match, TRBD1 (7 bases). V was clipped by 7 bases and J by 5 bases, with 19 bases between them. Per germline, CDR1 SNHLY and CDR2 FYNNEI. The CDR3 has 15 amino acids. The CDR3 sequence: CASKIGGGRGDTQYF. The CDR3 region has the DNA TGTGCCAGCAAAATCGGAGGGGGCCGGGGAGATACGCAGTATTTT.

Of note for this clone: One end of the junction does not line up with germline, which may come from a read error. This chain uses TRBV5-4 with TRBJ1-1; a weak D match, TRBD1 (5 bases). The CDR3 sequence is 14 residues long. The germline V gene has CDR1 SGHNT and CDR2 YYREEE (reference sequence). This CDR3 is CASSLGRENTEAFF. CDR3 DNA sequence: TGTGCCAGTAGCTTGGGCAGGGAGAACACTGAAGCTTTCTTT.

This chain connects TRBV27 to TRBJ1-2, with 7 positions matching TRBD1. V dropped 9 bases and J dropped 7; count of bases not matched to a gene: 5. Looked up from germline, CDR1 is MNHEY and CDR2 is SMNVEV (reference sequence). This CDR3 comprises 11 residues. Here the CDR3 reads CARGNRGGYTF. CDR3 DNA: TGTGCCAGAGGGAACAGGGGTGGCTACACCTTC.

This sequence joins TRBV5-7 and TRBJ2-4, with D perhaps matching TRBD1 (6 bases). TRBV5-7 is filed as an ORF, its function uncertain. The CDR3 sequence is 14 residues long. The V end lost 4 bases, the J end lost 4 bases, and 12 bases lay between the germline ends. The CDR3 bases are TGTGCCAGCAGCCTACAGGGTTCGAAAAACATTCAGTACTTC. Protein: CASSLQGSKNIQYF.

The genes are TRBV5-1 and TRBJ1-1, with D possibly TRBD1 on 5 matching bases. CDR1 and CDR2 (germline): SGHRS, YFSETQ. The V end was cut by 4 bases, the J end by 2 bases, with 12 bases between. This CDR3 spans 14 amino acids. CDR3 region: CASSPQGGNTEAFF. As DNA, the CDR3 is TGCGCCAGCAGCCCCCAGGGCGGAAACACTGAAGCTTTCTTT.

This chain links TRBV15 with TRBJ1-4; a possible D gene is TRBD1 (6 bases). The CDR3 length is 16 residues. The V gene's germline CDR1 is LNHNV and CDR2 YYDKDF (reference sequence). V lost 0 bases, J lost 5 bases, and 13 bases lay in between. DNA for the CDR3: TGTGCCACCAGCAGAGAAGGGTGGGGGCCCAATGAAAAACTGTTTTTT. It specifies CATSREGWGPNEKLFF.

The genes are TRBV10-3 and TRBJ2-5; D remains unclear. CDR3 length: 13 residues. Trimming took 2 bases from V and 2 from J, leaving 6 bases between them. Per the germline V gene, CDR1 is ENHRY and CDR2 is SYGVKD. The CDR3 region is CAISENQQETQYF. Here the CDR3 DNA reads TGTGCCATCAGTGAGAATCAGCAAGAGACCCAGTACTTC.

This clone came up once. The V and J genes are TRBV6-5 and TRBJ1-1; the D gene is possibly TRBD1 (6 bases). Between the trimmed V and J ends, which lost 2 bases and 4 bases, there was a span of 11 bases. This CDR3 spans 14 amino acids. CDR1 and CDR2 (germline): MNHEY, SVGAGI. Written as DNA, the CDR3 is TGTGCCAGCAGTTACGCCTACAGGGCCACTGAAGCTTTCTTT. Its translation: CASSYAYRATEAFF.

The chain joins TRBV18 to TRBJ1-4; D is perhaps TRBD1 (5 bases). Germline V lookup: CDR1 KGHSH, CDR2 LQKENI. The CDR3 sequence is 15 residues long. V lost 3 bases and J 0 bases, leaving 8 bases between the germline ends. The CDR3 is CASSPGGPTNEKLFF. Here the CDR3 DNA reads TGTGCCAGCTCACCCGGGGGACCAACTAATGAAAAACTGTTTTTT.

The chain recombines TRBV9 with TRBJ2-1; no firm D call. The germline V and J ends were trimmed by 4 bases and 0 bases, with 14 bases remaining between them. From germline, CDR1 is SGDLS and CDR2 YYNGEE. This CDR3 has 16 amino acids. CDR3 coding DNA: TGTGCCAGCAGCCCCCATTCCCGGAGCTCCTACAATGAGCAGTTCTTC. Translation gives CASSPHSRSSYNEQFF.

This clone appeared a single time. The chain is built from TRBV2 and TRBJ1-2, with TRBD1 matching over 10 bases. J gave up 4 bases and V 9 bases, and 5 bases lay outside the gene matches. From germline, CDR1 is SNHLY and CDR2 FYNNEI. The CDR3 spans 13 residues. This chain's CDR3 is CARGTGAGYGYTF. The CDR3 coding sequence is TGTGCCAGAGGGACAGGGGCGGGCTATGGCTACACCTTC.